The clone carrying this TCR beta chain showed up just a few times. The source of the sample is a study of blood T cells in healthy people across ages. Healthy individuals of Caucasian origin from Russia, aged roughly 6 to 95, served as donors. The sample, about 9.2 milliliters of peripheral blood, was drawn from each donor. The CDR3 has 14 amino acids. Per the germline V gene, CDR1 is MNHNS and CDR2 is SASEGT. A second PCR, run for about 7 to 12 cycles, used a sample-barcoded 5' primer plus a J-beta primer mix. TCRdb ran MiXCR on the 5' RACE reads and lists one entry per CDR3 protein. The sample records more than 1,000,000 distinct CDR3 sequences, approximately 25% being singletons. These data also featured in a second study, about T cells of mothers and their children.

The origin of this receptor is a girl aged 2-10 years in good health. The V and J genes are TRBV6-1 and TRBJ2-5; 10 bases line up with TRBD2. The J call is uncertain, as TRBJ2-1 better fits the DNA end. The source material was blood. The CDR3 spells CASSSSGSIDEQFF. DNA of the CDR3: TGTGCCAGCAGCTCTAGCGGGAGTATCGATGAGCAGTTCTTC.